Below are 31 T cell receptor beta chains sequenced from a single sample in a study of T cells in Graves' hyperthyroidism and ophthalmopathy. Amplification of TCR beta CDR3 regions was performed using RNA transcripts as template. An initial round of RT-PCR targeting the TCR CDR3 relied on the HTBI primer set. MiXCR, run by TCRdb on the multiplex PCR reads, gives a single entry per CDR3 protein. This table holds 30,000 to 40,000 distinct CDR3 sequences, around 50% found once. The sequenced sample consisted of blood. These receptors were collected from a man in his forties with Graves' ophthalmopathy.

Worth noting for this clonotype: The CDR3 does not end in the conserved phenylalanine or tryptophan, so this is likely a read error. The chain couples TRBV25-1 to TRBJ2-1, with a possible D match to TRBD2 (6 bases). This CDR3 has 15 amino acids. Deletions cut 5 bases from V and 12 bases from J, with 23 bases between. Looked up from germline, CDR1 is MGHDK and CDR2 is SYGVNS. The DNA of the CDR3 is TGTGCCAGCAGTATGATGCGGGGAGACTACGATGTGCAGTTCTCC. Encoded protein: CASSMMRGDYDVQFS.

The rearrangement uses TRBV5-5 and TRBJ2-7, with TRBD2 matching over 9 bases. The CDR3 consists of 14 residues. From germline, CDR1 is SGHKS and CDR2 YYEKEE (reference sequence). The trim removed 4 bases at V and 3 bases at J, leaving 5 bases unmatched. The CDR3 here is CASSRASGNYEQYF. The CDR3 nucleotides are TGTGCCAGCAGCAGGGCTAGCGGGAACTACGAGCAGTACTTC.

This clonotype is medium-sized (0.01 to 0.1%) in the sample. The chain has TRBV10-3 and TRBJ1-6, with 8 nucleotides matching TRBD1. The CDR3 totals 13 residues. The V segment lost 8 bases and the J segment 7 bases; nucleotides outside the gene matches: 4. Germline values: CDR1 ENHRY, CDR2 SYGVKD. The CDR3 spells CAIGQGVNSPLHF. The CDR3 coding sequence is TGTGCCATCGGACAGGGTGTAAATTCACCCCTCCACTTT.

Turning to this clonotype: The missing conserved phenylalanine or tryptophan at the end of this CDR3 makes a read error likely. The chain links TRBV6-5 to TRBJ2-1; D may be TRBD2 (8 bases). CDR3 length: 18 amino acids. The V gene's germline CDR1 is MNHEY and CDR2 SVGAGI. CDR3 residues: CAGRTRPPGTRGPLEQFS. The CDR3, as DNA: TGTGCCGGCAGAACGCGACCCCCCGGGACTAGGGGGCCATTGGAGCAGTTCTCC.

The chain is built from TRBV20-1 and TRBJ2-1; the D gene is possibly TRBD2 (6 bases). This CDR3 has 16 residues. The germline V gene has CDR1 DFQATT and CDR2 SNEGSKA (reference sequence). V was trimmed by 6 bases and J by 3 bases, leaving 21 bases between them. The CDR3: CSASSMMRGDYNEQFF. CDR3 sequence (DNA): TGCAGTGCCAGCAGTATGATGCGGGGAGACTACAATGAGCAGTTCTTC.

This clonotype was detected ten times or more. The chain links TRBV20-1 to TRBJ2-7; no reliable D call. The germline V and J ends were trimmed by 6 bases and 0 bases, with 12 bases remaining between them. The CDR3 has 13 amino acids. Per the germline V gene, CDR1 is DFQATT and CDR2 is SNEGSKA (reference sequence). Here the CDR3 reads CSAPKENSYEQYF. The CDR3 DNA reads as TGCAGTGCCCCGAAGGAAAACTCCTACGAGCAGTACTTC.

As regards this clonotype: The DNA is left out, because the CDR3 cannot be placed on it with certainty; the CDR3 is given as TCRdb lists it. The chain uses TRBV28 and TRBJ2-5; TRBD1, the table's D call, lacks a check against the DNA. Termini included, the CDR3 measures 21 amino acids. The germline CDR1 and CDR2 sequences are MDHEN and SYDVKM. The CDR3 sequence is CASSLSPGVSPLHFGNGTQYF.

As regards this clonotype: It is likely a read error, because the conserved phenylalanine at the end of the CDR3 is missing. No DNA is shown, since the ends of the CDR3 on it are uncertain; the CDR3 is the one TCRdb lists. The J gene is TRBJ1-4, the V gene TRBV25-1; no DNA check was done on the table's D call, TRBD1. Germline CDR1 is MGHDK and CDR2 is SYGVNS. The CDR3 is 19 amino acids in total, end residues counted. CDR3 sequence: CASSEYKGDSSGYTWPFVA.

This chain uses TRBV20-1 with TRBJ2-5; 8 nucleotides line up with TRBD1. J gave up 9 bases and V 0 bases, and 18 bases lay outside the gene matches. The CDR3 runs to 17 residues. Germline V gene sequence: CDR1 DFQATT, CDR2 SNEGSKA (reference sequence). CDR3 in amino acids: CSAREPPTRQGMQPQYF. The DNA for the CDR3 is TGCAGTGCTAGAGAGCCCCCAACACGACAGGGGATGCAGCCCCAGTACTTC.

In this sample, this clonotype turned up many times. CDR3 in amino acids: CASTSTDFGFMNTEAFF. For the CDR3, the DNA is TGTGCCAGCACCTCGACTGACTTTGGGTTCATGAACACTGAAGCTTTCTTT. V gene TRBV12-3 or TRBV12-4 combines with J gene TRBJ1-1; D gene unclear. V was clipped by 7 bases and J by 0 bases, with 21 bases between them. The CDR3 is 17 residues long.

V is TRBV20-1 and J is TRBJ2-7, with 10 bases identical to TRBD2. Germline V gene data show CDR1 as DFQATT and CDR2 as SNEGSKA (reference sequence). V was pared by 2 bases and J by 3 bases, with 1 base of the junction left unmatched. CDR3 length equals 13 residues. CDR3 DNA sequence: TGCAGTGCTAGAACTAGCGGGAACTACGAGCAGTACTTC. It codes for CSARTSGNYEQYF.

This rearrangement joins TRBV30 to TRBJ1-2; 9 bases are shared with TRBD1. V shed 2 bases, J shed 8 bases, and the junction held 12 bases outside the gene matches. Germline CDR1 and CDR2: GTSNPN and SVGIG (reference sequence). The CDR3 sequence is 15 residues long. This chain's CDR3 is CAWSNAGQGIGGYTF. Written as DNA, the CDR3 is TGTGCCTGGAGTAATGCGGGACAGGGAATTGGGGGCTACACCTTC.

The table lists this clonotype with many counts. J is TRBJ2-1 and V is TRBV4-2, with D maybe TRBD2 (5 bases). The V and J ends lost 7 bases and 4 bases respectively, with 11 bases between them. CDR3 length: 13 residues. Germline values: CDR1 LGHNA, CDR2 YNFKEQ. The CDR3 protein is CASTTREYNEQFF. The CDR3 DNA sequence: TGTGCCAGCACCACAAGGGAGTACAATGAGCAGTTCTTC.

At least ten counts were recorded for this clonotype. J is TRBJ1-5 and V is TRBV19; possible D gene TRBD1, 5 bases. V shed 0 bases and J shed 2 bases, with 8 bases lying between them. Germline CDR1 LNHDA, CDR2 SQIVND (reference sequence). The CDR3 extends over 15 amino acids. The CDR3 loop reads CASSIEPRGNQPQHF. As DNA, the CDR3 is TGTGCCAGTAGTATAGAACCCAGGGGCAATCAGCCCCAGCATTTT.

This clonotype was counted ten times or more. The rearrangement links TRBV28 to TRBJ2-7; D could derive from TRBD1 or TRBD2 (6 bases each). Germline assignment: CDR1 MDHEN and CDR2 SYDVKM. V lost 7 bases and J 2 bases, leaving 15 bases between the germline ends. The CDR3 consists of 14 residues. This chain's CDR3 is CASTQGGSPYEQYF. CDR3 nucleotide sequence: TGTGCCAGCACTCAAGGGGGGTCCCCCTACGAGCAGTACTTC.

V gene TRBV9 combines with J gene TRBJ2-5; 16 bases are a match to TRBD2. Germline V lookup: CDR1 SGDLS, CDR2 YYNGEE. CDR3 length: 16 amino acids. V shed 3 bases and J 3 bases; nucleotides not matched to a gene: 2. Here the CDR3 DNA reads TGTGCCAGCAGCGGGGGGACTAGCGGGAGGGAAGAGACCCAGTACTTC. It is translated as CASSGGTSGREETQYF.

This clonotype has at least ten counts. The rearrangement uses TRBV20-1 and TRBJ2-3; a possible D gene is TRBD2 (5 bases). Trimming removed 3 bases at V and 1 base at J, with 5 bases between. The length of the CDR3 is 12 residues. Germline V gene sequence: CDR1 DFQATT, CDR2 SNEGSKA (reference sequence). CDR3 sequence: CSASGGTDTQYF. Here the CDR3 DNA reads TGCAGTGCTAGCGGGGGCACAGATACGCAGTATTTT.

The chain links TRBV24-1 to TRBJ2-3, with a possible D match to TRBD1 (6 bases). Germline lookup yields CDR1 KGHDR and CDR2 SFDVKD. Trimming cost V 2 bases and J 0 bases, with 11 bases left between them. The CDR3 length is 16 residues. In DNA form, the CDR3 reads TGTGCCACCAGTGATTGGACAGCCAGGAGCACAGATACGCAGTATTTT. This codes for CATSDWTARSTDTQYF.

V usage is TRBV6-4 and J usage is TRBJ1-3; D call uncertain. Trimming cost V 6 bases and J 8 bases, with 8 bases left between them. The germline V gene has CDR1 MRHNA and CDR2 SNTAGT. The CDR3 has 11 amino acids. The CDR3 sequence is CASRPRDTIYF. The DNA for the CDR3 is TGTGCCAGCAGACCCCGGGACACCATATATTTT.

This clonotype was counted once. The V call is TRBV2, the J call TRBJ1-2, with D unresolved. V shed 6 bases and J shed 0 bases, with 8 bases lying between them. Germline V lookup: CDR1 SNHLY, CDR2 FYNNEI. This CDR3 comprises 13 residues. The CDR3 loop is CASRDRANYGYTF. CDR3 sequence (DNA): TGTGCCAGCAGAGATAGAGCTAACTATGGCTACACCTTC. Using reference TRBV2 and TRBJ1-2 for the parts outside the CDR3, the full variable domain is EPEVTQTPSHQVTQMGQEVILRCVPISNHLYFYWYRQILGQKVEFLVSFYNNEISEKSEIFDDQFSVERPDGSNFTLKIRSTKLEDSAMYFCASRDRANYGYTFGSGTRLTVV.

V usage is TRBV7-8 and J usage is TRBJ2-2; unclear D gene. Trimming removed 0 bases at V and 6 bases at J, with 17 bases between. Germline V lookup: CDR1 SGHVS, CDR2 FQNEAQ. The CDR3 has 17 residues. The CDR3 region has the DNA TGTGCCAGCAGCTTAGCGCTTCACTACACGTCCGCCGGGGAGCTGTTTTTT. Translation: CASSLALHYTSAGELFF.

In this sample, this clonotype turned up many times. The genes are TRBV2 and TRBJ2-5; D call uncertain. There are 16 residues in the CDR3. Trimming removed 2 bases from V and 1 base from J, with 14 bases in between. CDR1 SNHLY and CDR2 FYNNEI come from the germline V gene. CDR3 protein: CASSEYVSGTQETQYF. The CDR3 DNA follows: TGTGCCAGCAGTGAATACGTTTCAGGAACCCAAGAGACCCAGTACTTC.

On this clonotype itself: As the CDR3 is not closed by the conserved phenylalanine or tryptophan, this likely results from a read error. The DNA is omitted, as the CDR3 cannot be located on it reliably, and the CDR3 follows TCRdb's listing. CDR3 amino acids: CASSARTS. The chain couples TRBV9 to TRBJ2-7; the DNA was not used to check the table's D call, TRBD2. The CDR3 is 8 amino acids in total, end residues counted. Germline CDR1 is SGDLS and CDR2 is YYNGEE.

The V and J genes are TRBV20-1 and TRBJ2-7; D is undetermined. Trimming left V 7 bases short and J 4 bases short, with 5 bases between. The CDR3 length is 9 residues. Germline V gene data show CDR1 as DFQATT and CDR2 as SNEGSKA (reference sequence). The CDR3: CSGGYEQYF. Written as DNA, the CDR3 is TGCAGTGGTGGTTACGAGCAGTACTTC.

This clonotype occurred many times. This chain joins TRBV4-1 and TRBJ1-2, with 10 nucleotides matching TRBD1. Germline trimming cut 4 bases from V and 8 bases from J; bases unmatched to any gene: 10. This CDR3 is 15 amino acids long. In germline, CDR1 is MGHRA, CDR2 YSYEKL. The CDR3 sequence: CASSLRDRGFGGYTF. The CDR3 DNA sequence: TGCGCCAGCAGCCTTCGGGACAGGGGATTTGGAGGCTACACCTTC.

On this clonotype: The conserved final phenylalanine or tryptophan is absent from the CDR3, which likely points to a read error. This chain uses TRBV20-1 with TRBJ2-1, with D uncertain. In germline, CDR1 is DFQATT, CDR2 SNEGSKA (reference sequence). The CDR3 consists of 11 residues. V dropped 3 bases and J dropped 11 bases, with 11 bases sitting between them. The CDR3 loop is CSASKRDKQFS. The CDR3 DNA reads as TGCAGTGCTAGTAAAAGGGATAAGCAGTTCTCC.

In this sample, this clonotype is medium-sized (0.01 to 0.1%). J is TRBJ1-5 and V is TRBV15; TRBD1 aligns across 9 bases. With V trimmed by 5 bases and J by 5 bases, 4 bases remained unmatched. CDR3 length: 14 residues. In germline, CDR1 is LNHNV, CDR2 YYDKDF (reference sequence). The CDR3 sequence: CATSRTGGHQPQHF. The CDR3 bases are TGTGCCACCAGCCGAACAGGGGGCCATCAGCCCCAGCATTTT. The full variable domain, rest sourced from reference TRBV15 and TRBJ1-5, is DAMVIQNPRYQVTQFGKPVTLSCSQTLNHNVMYWYQQKSSQAPKLLFHYYDKDFNNEADTPDNFQSRRPNTSFCFLDIRSPGLGDTAMYLCATSRTGGHQPQHFGDGTRLSIL.

This clonotype occurred once. The chain joins TRBV11-2 to TRBJ2-5; a weak D match, TRBD1 (7 bases). The CDR3 length is 15 residues. Germline V gene lookup returns CDR1 SGHAT and CDR2 FQNNGV. V was clipped by 4 bases and J by 3 bases, with 15 bases between them. The CDR3 protein is CASSSAGGRKETQYF. The CDR3 nucleotides read TGTGCCAGCAGCTCGGCAGGGGGGCGTAAAGAGACCCAGTACTTC. The variable domain in full, with the rest retrieved from reference TRBV11-2 and TRBJ2-5, is EAGVAQSPRYKIIEKRQSVAFWCNPISGHATLYWYQQILGQGPKLLIQFQNNGVVDDSQLPKDRFSAERLKGVDSTLKIQPAKLEDSAVYLCASSSAGGRKETQYFGPGTRLLVL.

This clonotype was seen once. V is TRBV28 and J is TRBJ1-3; a weak D match, TRBD1 (6 bases). The CDR3 has 16 residues. The V gene's germline CDR1 is MDHEN and CDR2 SYDVKM. V was clipped by 11 bases and J by 0 bases, with 20 bases between them. CDR3 sequence: CARGGGDTPSGNTIYF. In nucleotides, the CDR3 is TGTGCCCGAGGCGGAGGGGACACACCCTCTGGAAACACCATATATTTT.

The CDR3 reads CASSTNRESPLHF. The CDR3 nucleotides read TGTGCCAGCAGTACTAACAGGGAATCACCCCTCCACTTT. V is TRBV2 and J is TRBJ1-6; D might be TRBD1 (6 bases). The CDR3 consists of 13 residues. Per the germline V gene, CDR1 is SNHLY and CDR2 is FYNNEI. The ends were cut back, 5 bases at V and 10 bases at J, with 12 bases in the middle.

Details on this clonotype: Mismatch with germline at one junction end may stem from a read error. This chain uses TRBV5-1 with TRBJ2-2; D might be TRBD2 (6 bases). CDR3 length equals 15 residues. Germline lookup yields CDR1 SGHRS and CDR2 YFSETQ. DNA of the CDR3: TGCGCCAGCAGCCCGGAGGGAATTGGGACCGGGGAGCCGTTCTTT. Translation gives CASSPEGIGTGEPFF. Complete variable domain (other parts from reference TRBV5-1 and TRBJ2-2): KAGVTQTPRYLIKTRGQQVTLSCSPISGHRSVSWYQQTPGQGLQFLFEYFSETQRNKGNFPGRFSGRQFSNSRSEMNVSTLELGDSALYLCASSPEGIGTGEPFFGEGSRLTVL.